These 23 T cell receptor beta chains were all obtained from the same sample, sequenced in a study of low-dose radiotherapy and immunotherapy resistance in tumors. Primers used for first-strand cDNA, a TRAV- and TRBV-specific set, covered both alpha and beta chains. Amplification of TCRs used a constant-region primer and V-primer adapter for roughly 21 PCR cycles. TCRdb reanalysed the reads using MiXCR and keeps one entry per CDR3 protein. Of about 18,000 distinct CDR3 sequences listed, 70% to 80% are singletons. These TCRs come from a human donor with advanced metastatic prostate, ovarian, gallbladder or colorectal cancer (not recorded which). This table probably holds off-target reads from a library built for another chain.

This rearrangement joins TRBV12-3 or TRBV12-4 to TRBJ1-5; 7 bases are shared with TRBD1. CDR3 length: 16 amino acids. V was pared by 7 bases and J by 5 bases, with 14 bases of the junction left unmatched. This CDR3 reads CASTLGTGAVYQPQHF. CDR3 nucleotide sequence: TGTGCCAGCACCCTCGGAACAGGGGCTGTCTATCAGCCCCAGCATTTT.

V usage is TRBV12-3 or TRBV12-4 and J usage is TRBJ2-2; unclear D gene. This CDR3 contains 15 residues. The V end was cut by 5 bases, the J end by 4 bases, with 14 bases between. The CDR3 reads CASSVQALGTGELFF. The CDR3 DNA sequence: TGTGCCAGCAGTGTTCAGGCACTGGGCACCGGGGAGCTGTTTTTT.

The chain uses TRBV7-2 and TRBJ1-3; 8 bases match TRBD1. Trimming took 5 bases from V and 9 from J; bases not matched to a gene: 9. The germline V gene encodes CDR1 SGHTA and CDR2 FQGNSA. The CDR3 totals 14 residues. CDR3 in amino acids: CASSPETGVSTIYF. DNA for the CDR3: TGTGCCAGCAGCCCCGAGACAGGGGTGAGCACCATATATTTT.

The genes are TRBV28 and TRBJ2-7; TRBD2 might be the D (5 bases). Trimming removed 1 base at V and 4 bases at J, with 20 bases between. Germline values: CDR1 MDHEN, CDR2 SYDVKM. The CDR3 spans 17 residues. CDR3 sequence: CASSLSDGYGRGYEQYF. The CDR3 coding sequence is TGTGCCAGCAGTTTATCCGACGGTTATGGGAGAGGATACGAGCAGTACTTC.

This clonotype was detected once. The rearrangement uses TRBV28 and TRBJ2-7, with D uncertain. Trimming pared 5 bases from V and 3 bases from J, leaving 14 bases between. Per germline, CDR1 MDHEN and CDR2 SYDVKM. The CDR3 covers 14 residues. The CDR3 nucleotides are TGTGCCAGCAGTACACCAGGTAGCTTCTACGAGCAGTACTTC. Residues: CASSTPGSFYEQYF.

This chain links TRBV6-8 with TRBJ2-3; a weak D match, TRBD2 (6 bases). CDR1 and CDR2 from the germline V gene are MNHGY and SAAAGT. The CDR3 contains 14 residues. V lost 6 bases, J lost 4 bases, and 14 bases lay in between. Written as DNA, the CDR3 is TGTGCCAGCAGACTAGGAGGGCCCTCAGATACGCAGTATTTT. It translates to CASRLGGPSDTQYF.

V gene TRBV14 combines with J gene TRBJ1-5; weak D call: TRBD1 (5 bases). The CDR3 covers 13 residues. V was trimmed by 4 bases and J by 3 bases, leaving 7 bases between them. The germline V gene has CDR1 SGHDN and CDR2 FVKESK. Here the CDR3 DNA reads TGTGCCAGCAGCCCAGGGTACAATCAGCCCCAGCATTTT. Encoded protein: CASSPGYNQPQHF.

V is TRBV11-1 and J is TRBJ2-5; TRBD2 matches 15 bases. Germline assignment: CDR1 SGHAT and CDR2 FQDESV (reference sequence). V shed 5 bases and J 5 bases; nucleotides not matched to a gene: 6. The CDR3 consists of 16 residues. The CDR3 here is CASSRRTSGRGETQYF. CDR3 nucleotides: TGTGCCAGCAGCCGTCGGACTAGCGGGAGGGGCGAGACCCAGTACTTC.

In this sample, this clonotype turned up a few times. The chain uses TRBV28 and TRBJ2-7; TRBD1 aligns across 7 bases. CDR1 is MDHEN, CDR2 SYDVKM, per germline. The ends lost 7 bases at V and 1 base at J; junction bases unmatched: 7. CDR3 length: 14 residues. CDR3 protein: CASTTTGASYEQYF. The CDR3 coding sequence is TGTGCCAGCACCACAACAGGGGCATCCTACGAGCAGTACTTC.

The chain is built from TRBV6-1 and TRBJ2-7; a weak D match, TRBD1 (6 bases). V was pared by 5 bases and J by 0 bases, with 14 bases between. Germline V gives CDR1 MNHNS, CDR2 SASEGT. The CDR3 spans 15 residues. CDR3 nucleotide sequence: TGTGCCAGCAGTTACTTCGGACAGTACTCCTACGAGCAGTACTTC. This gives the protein CASSYFGQYSYEQYF.

The CDR3 DNA sequence: TGTGCCAGCAGCTTGGCAATGCACAGAGAGCAGTTCTTC. Protein product: CASSLAMHREQFF. The chain uses TRBV5-5 and TRBJ2-1, with D uncertain. Between the trimmed V and J ends, which lost 0 bases and 10 bases, there was a span of 11 bases. CDR3 size: 13 residues. Per germline, CDR1 SGHKS and CDR2 YYEKEE (reference sequence).

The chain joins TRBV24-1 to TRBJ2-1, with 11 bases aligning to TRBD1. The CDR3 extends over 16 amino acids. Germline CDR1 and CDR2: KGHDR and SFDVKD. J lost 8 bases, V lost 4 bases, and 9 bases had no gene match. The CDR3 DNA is TGTGCCACCAGTGACCCGGGACAGGGGGGTCAAGATGAGCAGTTCTTC. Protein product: CATSDPGQGGQDEQFF.

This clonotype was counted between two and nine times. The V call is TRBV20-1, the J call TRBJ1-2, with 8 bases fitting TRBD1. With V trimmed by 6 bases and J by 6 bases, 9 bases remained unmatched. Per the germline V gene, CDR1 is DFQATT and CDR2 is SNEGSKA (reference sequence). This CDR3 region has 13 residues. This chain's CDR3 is CSAASGGLHGYTF. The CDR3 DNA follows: TGCAGTGCGGCGTCAGGGGGCCTGCATGGCTACACCTTC.

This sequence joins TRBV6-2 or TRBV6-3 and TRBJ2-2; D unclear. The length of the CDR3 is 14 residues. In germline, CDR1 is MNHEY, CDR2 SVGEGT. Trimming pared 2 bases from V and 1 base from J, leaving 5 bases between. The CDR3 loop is CASSYRENTGELFF. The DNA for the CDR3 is TGTGCCAGCAGTTACAGGGAGAACACCGGGGAGCTGTTTTTT.

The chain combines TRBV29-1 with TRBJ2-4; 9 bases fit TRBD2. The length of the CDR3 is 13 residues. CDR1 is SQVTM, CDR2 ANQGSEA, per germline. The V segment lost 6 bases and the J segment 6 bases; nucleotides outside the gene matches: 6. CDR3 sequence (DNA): TGCAGCGTCGAGGCGGGGGGGGGAAACATTCAGTACTTC. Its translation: CSVEAGGGNIQYF.

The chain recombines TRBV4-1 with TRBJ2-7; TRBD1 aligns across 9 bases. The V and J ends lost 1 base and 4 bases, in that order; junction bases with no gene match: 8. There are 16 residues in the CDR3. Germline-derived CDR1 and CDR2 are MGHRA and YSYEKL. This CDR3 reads CASSQGQTGGWYEQYF. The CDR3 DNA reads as TGCGCCAGCAGCCAAGGGCAAACAGGGGGCTGGTACGAGCAGTACTTC.

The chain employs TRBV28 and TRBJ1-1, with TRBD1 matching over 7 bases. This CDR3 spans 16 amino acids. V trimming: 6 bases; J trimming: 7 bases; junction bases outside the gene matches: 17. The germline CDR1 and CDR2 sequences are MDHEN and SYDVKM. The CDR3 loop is CASRPVLQGIMGEAFF. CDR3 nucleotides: TGTGCCAGCAGGCCGGTCTTACAGGGGATTATGGGTGAAGCTTTCTTT. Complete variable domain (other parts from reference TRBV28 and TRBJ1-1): DVKVTQSSRYLVKRTGEKVFLECVQDMDHENMFWYRQDPGLGLRLIYFSYDVKMKEKGDIPEGYSVSREKKERFSLILESASTNQTSMYLCASRPVLQGIMGEAFFGQGTRLTVV.

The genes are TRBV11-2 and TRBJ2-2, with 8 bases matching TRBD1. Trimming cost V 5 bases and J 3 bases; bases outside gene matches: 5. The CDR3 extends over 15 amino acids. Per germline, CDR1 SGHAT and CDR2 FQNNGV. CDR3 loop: CASSPRQGYTGELFF. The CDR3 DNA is TGTGCCAGCAGCCCCCGACAGGGGTACACCGGGGAGCTGTTTTTT.

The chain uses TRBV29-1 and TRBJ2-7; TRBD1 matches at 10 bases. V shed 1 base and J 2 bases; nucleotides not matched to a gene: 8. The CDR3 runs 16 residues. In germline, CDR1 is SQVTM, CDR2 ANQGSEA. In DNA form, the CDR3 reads TGCAGCGTTGAAGGGATACCTGGGACAGGGGCCTACGAGCAGTACTTC. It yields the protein CSVEGIPGTGAYEQYF.

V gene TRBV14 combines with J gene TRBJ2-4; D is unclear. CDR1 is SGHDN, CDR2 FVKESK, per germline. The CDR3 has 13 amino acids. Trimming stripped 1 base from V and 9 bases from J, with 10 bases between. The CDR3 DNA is TGTGCCAGCAGCCAAGTTGGGTCGACCATTCAGTACTTC. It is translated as CASSQVGSTIQYF. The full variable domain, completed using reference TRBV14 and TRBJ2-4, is EAGVTQFPSHSVIEKGQTVTLRCDPISGHDNLYWYRRVMGKEIKFLLHFVKESKQDESGMPNNRFLAERTGGTYSTLKVQPAELEDSGVYFCASSQVGSTIQYFGAGTRLSVL.

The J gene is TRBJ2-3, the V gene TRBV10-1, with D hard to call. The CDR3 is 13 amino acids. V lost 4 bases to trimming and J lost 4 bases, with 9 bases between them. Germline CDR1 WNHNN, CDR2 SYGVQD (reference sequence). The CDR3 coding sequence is TGCGCCAGCAGTGGGCTAGAAGCAGATACGCAGTATTTT. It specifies CASSGLEADTQYF.

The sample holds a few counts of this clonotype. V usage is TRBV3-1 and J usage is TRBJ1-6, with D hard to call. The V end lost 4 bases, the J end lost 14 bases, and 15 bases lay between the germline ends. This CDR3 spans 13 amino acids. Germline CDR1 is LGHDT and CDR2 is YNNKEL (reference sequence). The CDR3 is CASSPRPDSALHF. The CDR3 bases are TGTGCCAGCAGCCCTCGCCCGGACTCCGCCCTCCACTTT.

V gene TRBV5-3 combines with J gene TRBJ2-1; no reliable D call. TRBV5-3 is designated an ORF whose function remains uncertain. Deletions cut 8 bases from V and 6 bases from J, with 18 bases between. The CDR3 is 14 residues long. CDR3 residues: CASTKFVLLNEQFF. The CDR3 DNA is TGTGCCAGCACTAAATTCGTTCTACTCAATGAGCAGTTCTTC.